The 23 T cell receptor beta chains in this list originate from one sample, sequenced in a study of human T cells and chemical hapten exposure. TCRdb re-derived calls from the RACE reads in MiXCR, one entry per CDR3 protein. The sample has tens of thousands of distinct CDR3 sequences; about 9.6% are singletons. The sample's time point: pre-sensitization, week 0. Described treatment: therapeutic diphenylcyclopropenone sensitization with weekly scalp DPC. Extraction yielded total RNA from whole blood (unfractionated). The sequencing used whole blood, collected in connection with sensitization to the hapten diphenylcyclopropenone (DPC). The source of these receptors is a woman aged 25 to 39 with alopecia areata. Some clones in this sample may be carry-over from other donors' samples.

The chain recombines TRBV4-3 with TRBJ1-2, with 7 nucleotides matching TRBD1. The CDR3 has 17 residues. V was pared by 0 bases and J by 0 bases, with 7 bases of the junction left unmatched. Germline V gene data show CDR1 as LGHNA and CDR2 as YSLEER. The CDR3 DNA reads TGCGCCAGCAGCCAAGATCAGGGACAGTTCACTAACTATGGCTACACCTTC. This codes for CASSQDQGQFTNYGYTF.

The chain links TRBV28 to TRBJ2-7, with no clear D. V lost 2 bases to trimming and J lost 3 bases, with 14 bases between them. CDR3 size: 15 residues. CDR1 MDHEN and CDR2 SYDVKM come from the germline V gene. CDR3 amino acids: CASSLVGVLDYEQYF. As DNA, the CDR3 is TGTGCCAGCAGTTTAGTGGGTGTATTGGACTACGAGCAGTACTTC.

The chain is built from TRBV12-3 or TRBV12-4 and TRBJ1-4, with TRBD1 as a possible D gene (6 bases). The length of the CDR3 is 14 residues. V dropped 6 bases and J dropped 4 bases, with 12 bases sitting between them. The DNA of the CDR3 is TGTGCCAGCAGGGATAGGGGGGGTAATGAAAAACTGTTTTTT. It codes for CASRDRGGNEKLFF.

V is TRBV12-3 or TRBV12-4 and J is TRBJ2-6; possibly TRBD1 for D (5 bases). The CDR3 is made up of 13 amino acids. The V and J ends lost 3 bases and 11 bases respectively, with 11 bases between them. The CDR3 DNA follows: TGTGCCAGCAGTTTTCAGGGAACTGACGTCCTGACTTTC. Protein sequence: CASSFQGTDVLTF.

The table lists this clonotype with many counts. The CDR3 region is CASSLGFSTDTQYF. The CDR3 bases are TGTGCCAGCAGTTTGGGGTTTTCCACAGATACGCAGTATTTT. The rearrangement uses TRBV28 and TRBJ2-3; D gene uncertain. Germline CDR1 MDHEN, CDR2 SYDVKM. The V gene lost 3 bases and the J gene lost 2 bases, with 9 bases spanning the gap. This CDR3 has 14 amino acids.

Only a few counts were recorded for this clonotype. The rearrangement uses TRBV6-5 and TRBJ2-1, with 10 nucleotides matching TRBD1. Looked up from germline, CDR1 is MNHEY and CDR2 is SVGAGI. The V gene end was trimmed by 6 bases and the J gene end by 6 bases; junction bases not matched to a gene: 8. This CDR3 has 15 amino acids. CDR3: CASSPGQGVVNEQFF. For the CDR3, the DNA is TGTGCCAGCAGCCCTGGACAGGGGGTTGTCAATGAGCAGTTCTTC.

This clonotype came up a few times. The chain combines TRBV29-1 with TRBJ2-5, with D maybe TRBD1 (5 bases). The CDR3 spans 14 residues. V was clipped by 4 bases and J by 1 base, with 13 bases between them. Germline lookup yields CDR1 SQVTM and CDR2 ANQGSEA. The CDR3 nucleotides read TGCAGCGTTGTGGCAGGGAATACCCAAGAGACCCAGTACTTC. It translates to CSVVAGNTQETQYF.

This chain joins TRBV7-3 and TRBJ2-7, with D maybe TRBD1 (6 bases). CDR3 length: 13 residues. V lost 2 bases and J lost 5, with 10 bases in between. In germline, CDR1 is SGHTA, CDR2 FQGTGA. The CDR3 region has the DNA TGTGCCAGCAGCTTAGGCAGGGGTAACGAGCAGTACTTC. It translates to CASSLGRGNEQYF.

The chain employs TRBV12-3 or TRBV12-4 and TRBJ2-1; 13 bases are shared with TRBD2. Germline trimming cut 5 bases from V and 4 bases from J; bases unmatched to any gene: 8. CDR3 size: 17 residues. CDR3: CASSTGLAGASYNEQFF. CDR3 sequence (DNA): TGTGCCAGCAGTACCGGACTAGCGGGGGCCAGTTACAATGAGCAGTTCTTC.

This clonotype came up many times. This rearrangement joins TRBV12-3 or TRBV12-4 to TRBJ2-7, with no clear D. The CDR3 is made up of 11 amino acids. Trimming removed 5 bases at V and 4 bases at J, with 6 bases between. DNA for the CDR3: TGTGCCAGCAGTGCGAGATACGAGCAGTACTTC. This encodes CASSARYEQYF.

V is TRBV18 and J is TRBJ2-3; TRBD1 is a possible D gene (5 bases). Germline V lookup: CDR1 KGHSH, CDR2 LQKENI. This CDR3 region has 14 residues. V gave up 0 bases and J gave up 3 bases, with 7 bases separating them. CDR3 in DNA: TGTGCCAGCTCACCACCAGGGGTTACAGATACGCAGTATTTT. Amino acids: CASSPPGVTDTQYF.

This clonotype was observed a handful of times. Germline is not matched at one junction end, which may reflect a read error. This chain joins TRBV7-7 and TRBJ2-5; either TRBD1 or TRBD2 may supply D (6 bases each). CDR1 is SSHAT and CDR2 is FNYEAQ in the germline V gene (reference sequence). The CDR3 runs 14 residues. CDR3 in amino acids: CASSTGRGRETQYF. As DNA, the CDR3 is TGTGCTAGCAGTACAGGACGGGGGCGAGAGACCCAGTACTTC.

This clonotype was seen a few times. The chain uses TRBV5-1 and TRBJ2-7; D is ambiguous. CDR3 length: 14 residues. Trimming pared 0 bases from V and 3 bases from J, leaving 10 bases between. Germline values: CDR1 SGHRS, CDR2 YFSETQ. CDR3 sequence reads: CASSLGRTSYEQYF. The CDR3 DNA is TGCGCCAGCAGCTTGGGACGCACGAGCTACGAGCAGTACTTC. The variable domain in full, completed from reference TRBV5-1 and TRBJ2-7, reads KAGVTQTPRYLIKTRGQQVTLSCSPISGHRSVSWYQQTPGQGLQFLFEYFSETQRNKGNFPGRFSGRQFSNSRSEMNVSTLELGDSALYLCASSLGRTSYEQYFGPGTRLTVT.

This clonotype was detected many times. J is TRBJ2-3 and V is TRBV4-2, with D tentatively TRBD1 (5 bases). V was clipped by 0 bases and J by 4 bases, with 14 bases between them. Germline V gives CDR1 LGHNA, CDR2 YNFKEQ. CDR3 length: 16 amino acids. CDR3 loop: CASSQEMGQGADTQYF. The CDR3 DNA follows: TGTGCCAGCAGCCAAGAGATGGGTCAGGGCGCAGATACGCAGTATTTT.

The gene calls are TRBV27 and TRBJ2-7; 12 bases map to TRBD2. Germline V gives CDR1 MNHEY, CDR2 SMNVEV (reference sequence). The CDR3 runs 20 residues. The J segment lost 3 bases and the V segment lost 0 bases, leaving 15 bases of the junction unmatched. DNA of the CDR3: TGTGCCAGCAGTTTATCCTACTCCATCGCCACTAGCGGGGGGTTCTACGAGCAGTACTTC. It is translated as CASSLSYSIATSGGFYEQYF.

This clonotype showed up many times. The V gene is TRBV5-1, the J gene TRBJ2-3; weak D call: TRBD1 (6 bases). The CDR3 runs 15 residues. Per the germline V gene, CDR1 is SGHRS and CDR2 is YFSETQ. Trimming took off 0 bases at V and 3 bases at J, with 11 bases between the two ends. The CDR3, as DNA: TGCGCCAGCAGCTTGGCAGGGCAGGGGACAGATACGCAGTATTTT. It translates to CASSLAGQGTDTQYF.

This clonotype was observed a handful of times. This chain joins TRBV30 and TRBJ2-1; D could derive from TRBD1 or TRBD2 (5 bases each). The germline gives CDR1 GTSNPN, CDR2 SVGIG (reference sequence). The CDR3 consists of 15 residues. V was clipped by 0 bases and J by 8 bases, with 17 bases between them. The CDR3 DNA reads TGTGCCTGGAGTGTAGGGACCCTCGGCCGTGATGAGCAGTTCTTC. Residues: CAWSVGTLGRDEQFF.

V usage is TRBV5-1 and J usage is TRBJ2-1; D gene uncertain. Germline V lookup: CDR1 SGHRS, CDR2 YFSETQ. Trimming cost V 0 bases and J 7 bases, with 17 bases left between them. CDR3 length: 16 amino acids. CDR3 loop: CASSLAFLAESNEQFF. CDR3 in DNA: TGCGCCAGCAGCTTGGCCTTTCTGGCAGAAAGTAATGAGCAGTTCTTC.

Sample share makes this clonotype medium-sized. The V and J genes are TRBV7-9 and TRBJ1-3; D perhaps matches TRBD1 (6 bases). The CDR3 runs 16 residues. CDR1 SEHNR and CDR2 FQNEAQ come from the germline V gene (reference sequence). Trimming removed 3 bases at V and 0 bases at J, with 12 bases between. CDR3 residues: CASSLEAGASGNTIYF. The CDR3 bases are TGTGCCAGCAGCTTGGAGGCAGGGGCCTCTGGAAACACCATATATTTT.

This clonotype has ten or more counts. The chain couples TRBV12-3 or TRBV12-4 to TRBJ1-1; 7 positions agree with TRBD1. Trimming at V came to 4 bases and at J to 3 bases, leaving 5 bases not matched to a gene. The CDR3 has 14 amino acids. The CDR3 nucleotides read TGTGCCAGCAGTTCCAGGGGGTTGGACACTGAAGCTTTCTTT. Its translation is CASSSRGLDTEAFF.

This clonotype was detected many times. The chain recombines TRBV20-1 with TRBJ1-5; 8 nucleotides agree with TRBD1. Germline-derived CDR1 and CDR2 are DFQATT and SNEGSKA (reference sequence). The CDR3 is made up of 20 amino acids. Trimming removed 1 base from V and 1 base from J; junction bases left unmatched: 18. As DNA, the CDR3 is TGCAGTGCTAGAGCACGAATCGACAGGGGAGTTAGAATGAGCAATCAGCCCCAGCATTTT. This translates into CSARARIDRGVRMSNQPQHF.

This clonotype was found many times. The V and J genes are TRBV2 and TRBJ1-1, with 9 bases that match TRBD1. Trimming at V came to 6 bases and at J to 1 base, leaving 3 bases not matched to a gene. Germline loops: CDR1 SNHLY, CDR2 FYNNEI. This CDR3 contains 14 residues. The CDR3: CASSRDRENTEAFF. CDR3 DNA sequence: TGTGCCAGCAGCCGGGACAGGGAGAACACTGAAGCTTTCTTT.

In this sample, this clonotype turned up many times. The V gene is TRBV6-5, the J gene TRBJ2-5; D is unclear. CDR3 size: 14 residues. Germline V lookup: CDR1 MNHEY, CDR2 SVGAGI. V gave up 0 bases and J gave up 2 bases, with 7 bases separating them. CDR3 bases: TGTGCCAGCAGTTACTCAGGTTTACAAGAGACCCAGTACTTC. Residues: CASSYSGLQETQYF.